This T cell receptor (beta chain) was sequenced in a study of shared clonotypes between healthy human individuals. The data were produced by immunoSEQ multiplex PCR, yet TCRdb's version contains in-frame clones alone and is incomplete. The table shows fewer than 3 million clones, with just under 95% occurring only once. V lost 3 bases to trimming and J lost 5 bases, with 14 bases between them. Germline assignment: CDR1 MDHEN and CDR2 SYDVKM. CDR3 length: 15 residues. The genes are TRBV28 and TRBJ2-1; no firm D call. This clonotype originated in a man aged 18 to 35 in good health. Some clones in this sample may be carry-over from other donors' samples. Sequenced input: naive CD4+ T cells from PBMCs. Subset of the sample: CD45RA+ positively selected. CDR3 coding DNA: TGTGCCAGCAGTTTTCTACGGCCTTCCAACAATGAGCAGTTCTTC. Translating gives CASSFLRPSNNEQFF. The whole variable domain, remainder taken from reference TRBV28 and TRBJ2-1, is DVKVTQSSRYLVKRTGEKVFLECVQDMDHENMFWYRQDPGLGLRLIYFSYDVKMKEKGDIPEGYSVSREKKERFSLILESASTNQTSMYLCASSFLRPSNNEQFFGPGTRLTVL.